This TCR beta chain was sequenced for a study of blood T cell repertoires in COVID-19. Overall study: There were acute and convalescent COVID-19 samples, and they came from the United States, Italy and Spain.

The germline V gene encodes CDR1 SGHTA and CDR2 FQGNSA. There are 13 residues in the CDR3. V lost 6 bases to trimming and J lost 7 bases, with 15 bases between them. Cohort assignment relied on participant-reported clinical history. Authors' methods: Amplification with reference gene primers provided the estimates of nucleated cell counts. The assay was immunoSEQ multiplex PCR, and TCRdb's table has in-frame clones only and misses some. V and J calls plus clone size are reproduced from that table; the DNA served to infer D and trimming. This table has hundreds of thousands of clones, 85% appearing once.

This TCR was recovered from a woman in her fifties or sixties with acute COVID-19. Sequencing input: PBMCs or T cells enriched from blood (not recorded which). The chain joins TRBV7-2 to TRBJ1-2; possibly TRBD1 for D (6 bases). The CDR3 loop is CASSGDRWSGYTF. The DNA for the CDR3 is TGTGCCAGCAGTGGAGACAGGTGGAGTGGCTACACCTTC.